This T cell receptor beta chain was sequenced in a study of shared clonotypes between healthy human individuals. Study-wide points: Compared with memory subsets, naive subsets generally had larger estimated richness. The study drew on few donors, limiting represented genetic and exposure-history diversity.

The genomic DNA of each subset was split evenly across several immunoSEQ plates. Per the original data handling: ImmunoSEQ supplied junction-only sequences lacking quality scores, so filtering was different. Using immunoSEQ multiplex PCR, the repertoire was profiled, and TCRdb retains in-frame clones only, with some absent. For V, J and clone size, that table is used; D and trimming come from the DNA. The profile shows about 2.2 million clones, just over 90% of them singletons. The V gene's germline CDR1 is MNHEY and CDR2 SVGAGI. With 2 bases removed from V and 11 bases from J, the gap between germline ends came to 15 bases. The CDR3 sequence is 13 residues long. In the case of this clone: Its antigen is undetermined.

Naive-designated CD8 cells lacked CD45RO, were positively enriched for CCR7, and omitted terminally differentiated effector memory CD45RA+ cells. The J gene is TRBJ2-5, the V gene TRBV6-5; TRBD2 might be the D (6 bases). The receptor comes from a man aged 18 to 30 in good health. Some clones in this sample may be carry-over from other donors' samples. Sample: naive CD8+ T cells from PBMCs. CDR3 residues: CASSYRGSGLQYF. CDR3 DNA sequence: TGTGCCAGCAGTTACAGGGGCAGCGGGCTACAGTACTTC.